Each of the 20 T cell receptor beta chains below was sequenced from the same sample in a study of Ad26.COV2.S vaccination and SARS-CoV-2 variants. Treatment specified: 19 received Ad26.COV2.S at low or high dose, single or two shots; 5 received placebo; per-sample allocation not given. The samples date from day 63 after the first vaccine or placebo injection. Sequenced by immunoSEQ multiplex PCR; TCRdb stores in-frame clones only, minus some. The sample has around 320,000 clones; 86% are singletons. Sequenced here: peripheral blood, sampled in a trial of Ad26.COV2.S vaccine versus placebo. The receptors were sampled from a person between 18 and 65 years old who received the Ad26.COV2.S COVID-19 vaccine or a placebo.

This CDR3 is CASSPAGGRLNEQFF. In nucleotides, the CDR3 is TGTGCCAGCAGCCCCGCGGGGGGGCGGCTCAATGAGCAGTTCTTC. This chain joins TRBV7-9 and TRBJ2-1, with 9 bases that match TRBD2. The CDR3 sequence is 15 residues long. CDR1 SEHNR and CDR2 FQNEAQ come from the germline V gene (reference sequence). The V segment lost 5 bases and the J segment 6 bases; nucleotides outside the gene matches: 8.

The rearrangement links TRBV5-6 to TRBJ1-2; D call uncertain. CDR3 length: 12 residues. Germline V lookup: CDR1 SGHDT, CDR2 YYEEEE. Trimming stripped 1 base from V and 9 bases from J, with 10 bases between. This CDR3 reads CASSLNSRSYTF. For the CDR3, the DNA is TGTGCCAGCAGCTTGAACTCCCGGAGCTACACCTTC.

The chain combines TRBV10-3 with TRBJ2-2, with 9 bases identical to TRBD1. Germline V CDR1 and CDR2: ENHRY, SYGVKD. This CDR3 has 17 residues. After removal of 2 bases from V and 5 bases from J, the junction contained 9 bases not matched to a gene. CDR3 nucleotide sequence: TGTGCCATCAGTGAGAACAGGGGGCCCTCGAGGACCGGGGAGCTGTTTTTT. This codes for CAISENRGPSRTGELFF.

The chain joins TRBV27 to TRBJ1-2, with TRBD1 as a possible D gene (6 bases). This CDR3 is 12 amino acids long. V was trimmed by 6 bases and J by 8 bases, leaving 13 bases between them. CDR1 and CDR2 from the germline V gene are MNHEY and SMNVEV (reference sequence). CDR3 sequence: CASSNRAGGYTF. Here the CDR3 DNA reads TGTGCCAGCAGCAACAGGGCTGGGGGCTACACCTTC.

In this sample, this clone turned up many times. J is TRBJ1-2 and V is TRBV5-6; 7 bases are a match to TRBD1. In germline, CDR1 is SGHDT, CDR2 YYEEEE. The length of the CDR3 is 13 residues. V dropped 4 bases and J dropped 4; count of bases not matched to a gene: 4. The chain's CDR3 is CASSPTGAYGYTF. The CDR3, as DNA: TGTGCCAGCAGCCCTACAGGGGCCTATGGCTACACCTTC.

DNA of the CDR3: TGTGCCACCAGTCCTAACGACAAATCATATGGCTACACCTTC. Translation gives CATSPNDKSYGYTF. The V and J genes are TRBV24-1 and TRBJ1-2; unclear D gene. The CDR3 runs 14 residues. In germline, CDR1 is KGHDR, CDR2 SFDVKD. With 6 bases removed from V and 5 bases from J, the gap between germline ends came to 15 bases.

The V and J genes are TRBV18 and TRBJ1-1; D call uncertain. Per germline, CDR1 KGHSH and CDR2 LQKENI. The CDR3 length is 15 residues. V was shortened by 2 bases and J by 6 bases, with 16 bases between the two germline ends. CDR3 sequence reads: CASSPSTVGWSEAFF. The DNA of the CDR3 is TGTGCCAGCTCACCATCGACGGTCGGGTGGTCTGAAGCTTTCTTT.

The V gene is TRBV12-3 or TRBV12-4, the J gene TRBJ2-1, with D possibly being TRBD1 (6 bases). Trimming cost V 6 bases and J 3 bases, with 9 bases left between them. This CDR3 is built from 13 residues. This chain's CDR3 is CASSRGGYNEQFF. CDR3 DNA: TGTGCCAGCAGCCGAGGGGGCTACAATGAGCAGTTCTTC.

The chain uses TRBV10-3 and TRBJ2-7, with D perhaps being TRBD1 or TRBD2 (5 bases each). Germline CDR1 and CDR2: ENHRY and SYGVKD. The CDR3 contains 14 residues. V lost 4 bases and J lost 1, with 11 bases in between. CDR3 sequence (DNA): TGTGCCATCAGTGCTCGGGACGGTTCCTACGAGCAGTACTTC. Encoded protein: CAISARDGSYEQYF.

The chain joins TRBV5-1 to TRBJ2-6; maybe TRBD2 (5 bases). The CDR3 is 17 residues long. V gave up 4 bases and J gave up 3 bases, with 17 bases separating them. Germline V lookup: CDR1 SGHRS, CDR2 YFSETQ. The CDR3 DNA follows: TGCGCCAGCAGCGGTGGTGGAGGTGGGCTTGGGGCCAACGTCCTGACTTTC. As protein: CASSGGGGGLGANVLTF. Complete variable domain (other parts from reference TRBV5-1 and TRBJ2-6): KAGVTQTPRYLIKTRGQQVTLSCSPISGHRSVSWYQQTPGQGLQFLFEYFSETQRNKGNFPGRFSGRQFSNSRSEMNVSTLELGDSALYLCASSGGGGGLGANVLTFGAGSRLTVL.

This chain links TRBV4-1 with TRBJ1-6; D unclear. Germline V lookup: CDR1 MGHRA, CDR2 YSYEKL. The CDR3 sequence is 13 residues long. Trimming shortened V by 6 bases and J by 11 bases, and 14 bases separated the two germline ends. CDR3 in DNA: TGCGCCAGCAGTCCGGTCGGTCTACCACCCCTCCACTTT. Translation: CASSPVGLPPLHF.

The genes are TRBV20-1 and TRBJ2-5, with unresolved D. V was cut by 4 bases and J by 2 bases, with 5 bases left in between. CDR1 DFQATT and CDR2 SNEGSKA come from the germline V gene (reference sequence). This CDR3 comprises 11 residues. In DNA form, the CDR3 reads TGCAGTGCTACATTTCAAGAGACCCAGTACTTC. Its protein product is CSATFQETQYF.

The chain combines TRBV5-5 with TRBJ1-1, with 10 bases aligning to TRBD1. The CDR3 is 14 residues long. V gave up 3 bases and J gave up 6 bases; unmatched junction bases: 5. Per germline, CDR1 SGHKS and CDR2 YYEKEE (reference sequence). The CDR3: CASSWDRGCPEAFF. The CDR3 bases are TGTGCCAGCAGCTGGGACAGGGGATGCCCTGAAGCTTTCTTT.

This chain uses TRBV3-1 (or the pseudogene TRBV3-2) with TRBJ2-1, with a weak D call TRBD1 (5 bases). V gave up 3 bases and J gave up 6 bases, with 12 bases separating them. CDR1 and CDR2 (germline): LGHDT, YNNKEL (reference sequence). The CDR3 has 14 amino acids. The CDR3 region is CASSHSTRVNEQFF. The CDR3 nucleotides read TGTGCCAGCAGCCATTCCACCAGGGTCAATGAGCAGTTCTTC.

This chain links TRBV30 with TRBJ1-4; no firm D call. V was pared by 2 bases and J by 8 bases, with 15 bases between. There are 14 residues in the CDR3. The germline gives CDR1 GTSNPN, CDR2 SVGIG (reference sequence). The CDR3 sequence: CAWSKGVGGEKLFF. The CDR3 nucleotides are TGTGCCTGGAGTAAGGGTGTCGGAGGGGAAAAACTGTTTTTT.

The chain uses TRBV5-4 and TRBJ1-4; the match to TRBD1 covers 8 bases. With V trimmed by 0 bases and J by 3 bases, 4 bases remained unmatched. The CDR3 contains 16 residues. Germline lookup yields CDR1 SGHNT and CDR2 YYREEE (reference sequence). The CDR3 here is CASSLDQGASNEKLFF. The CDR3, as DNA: TGTGCCAGCAGCTTGGATCAGGGGGCATCTAATGAAAAACTGTTTTTT.

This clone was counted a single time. The CDR3 is CASSPNHDGTQYF. CDR3 coding DNA: TGTGCCAGCTCACCAAACCACGACGGGACCCAGTACTTC. This chain connects TRBV18 to TRBJ2-5; D unresolved. In germline, CDR1 is KGHSH, CDR2 LQKENI. V lost 2 bases and J 7 bases, leaving 11 bases between the germline ends. CDR3 length equals 13 residues.

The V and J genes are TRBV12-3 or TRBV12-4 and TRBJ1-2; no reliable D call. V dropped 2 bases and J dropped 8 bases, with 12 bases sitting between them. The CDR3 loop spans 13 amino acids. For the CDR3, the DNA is TGTGCCAGCAGTTTAATAGGGTTACGGGGCTACACCTTC. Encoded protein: CASSLIGLRGYTF.

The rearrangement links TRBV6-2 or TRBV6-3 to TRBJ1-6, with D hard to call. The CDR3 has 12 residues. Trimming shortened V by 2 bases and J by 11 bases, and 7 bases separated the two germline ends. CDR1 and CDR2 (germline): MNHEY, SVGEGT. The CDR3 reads CASSYGGTPLHF. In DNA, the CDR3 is TGTGCCAGCAGTTACGGAGGCACACCCCTCCACTTT.

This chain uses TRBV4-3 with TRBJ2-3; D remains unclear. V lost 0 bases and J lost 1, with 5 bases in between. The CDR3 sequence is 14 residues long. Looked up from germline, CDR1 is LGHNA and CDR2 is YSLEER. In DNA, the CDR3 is TGCGCCAGCAGCCAAGATGTAGGCACAGATACGCAGTATTTT. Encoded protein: CASSQDVGTDTQYF.